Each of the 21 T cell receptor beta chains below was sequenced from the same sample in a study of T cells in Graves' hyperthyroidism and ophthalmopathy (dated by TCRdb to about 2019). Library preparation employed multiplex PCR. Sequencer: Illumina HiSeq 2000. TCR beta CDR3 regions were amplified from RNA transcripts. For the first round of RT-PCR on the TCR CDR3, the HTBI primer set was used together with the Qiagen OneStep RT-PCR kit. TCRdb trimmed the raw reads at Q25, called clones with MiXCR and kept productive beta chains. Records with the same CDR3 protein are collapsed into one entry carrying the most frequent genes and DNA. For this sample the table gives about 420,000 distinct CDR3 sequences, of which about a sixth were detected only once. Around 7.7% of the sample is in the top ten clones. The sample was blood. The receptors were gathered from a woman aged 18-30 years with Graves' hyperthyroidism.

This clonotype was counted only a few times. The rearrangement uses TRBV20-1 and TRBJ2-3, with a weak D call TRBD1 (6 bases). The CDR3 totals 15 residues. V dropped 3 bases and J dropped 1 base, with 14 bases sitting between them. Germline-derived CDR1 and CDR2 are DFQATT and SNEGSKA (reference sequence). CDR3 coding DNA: TGCAGTGCTAGTAGACTCAGGGGAGGCACAGATACGCAGTATTTT. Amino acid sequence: CSASRLRGGTDTQYF.

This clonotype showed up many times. Written as DNA, the CDR3 is TGCAGTGCCCCCCGCCTAGCGGGGGGCTGGATAGAGACCCAGTACTTC. Protein product: CSAPRLAGGWIETQYF. V gene TRBV20-1 combines with J gene TRBJ2-5; 11 bases are a match to TRBD2. Germline values: CDR1 DFQATT, CDR2 SNEGSKA (reference sequence). V lost 6 bases and J lost 4; bases outside the gene matches: 13. This CDR3 contains 16 residues.

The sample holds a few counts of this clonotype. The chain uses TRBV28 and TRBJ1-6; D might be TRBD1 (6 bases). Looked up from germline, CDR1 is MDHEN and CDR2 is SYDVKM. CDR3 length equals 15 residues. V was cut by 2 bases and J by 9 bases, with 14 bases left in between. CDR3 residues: CASSLGGRRVSPLHF. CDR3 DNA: TGTGCCAGCAGTTTAGGGGGGCGAAGGGTTTCACCCCTCCACTTT. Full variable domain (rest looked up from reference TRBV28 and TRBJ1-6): DVKVTQSSRYLVKRTGEKVFLECVQDMDHENMFWYRQDPGLGLRLIYFSYDVKMKEKGDIPEGYSVSREKKERFSLILESASTNQTSMYLCASSLGGRRVSPLHFGNGTRLTVT.

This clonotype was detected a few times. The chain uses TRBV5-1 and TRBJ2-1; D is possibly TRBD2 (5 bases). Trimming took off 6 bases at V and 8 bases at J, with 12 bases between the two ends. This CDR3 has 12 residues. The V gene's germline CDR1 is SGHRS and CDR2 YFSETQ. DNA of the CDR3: TGCGCCAGCAACGAGGGAGTGGATGAGCAGTTCTTC. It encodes CASNEGVDEQFF.

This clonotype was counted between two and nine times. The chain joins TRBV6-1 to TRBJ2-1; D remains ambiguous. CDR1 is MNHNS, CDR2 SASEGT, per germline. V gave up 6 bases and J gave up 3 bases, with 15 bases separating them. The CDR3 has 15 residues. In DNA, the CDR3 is TGTGCCAGCAGAATCCCCCCTGGGTTCTACAATGAGCAGTTCTTC. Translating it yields CASRIPPGFYNEQFF.

CDR3 amino acids: CASSRRGGAGEAFF. CDR3 bases: TGTGCCAGCAGCCGACGCGGGGGCGCCGGTGAAGCTTTCTTT. The rearrangement links TRBV14 to TRBJ1-1; tentative D call: TRBD1 (6 bases). The CDR3 consists of 14 residues. Germline V CDR1 and CDR2: SGHDN, FVKESK. With 4 bases removed from V and 7 bases from J, the gap between germline ends came to 16 bases. Looking up the rest from reference TRBV14 and TRBJ1-1 gives the full variable domain: EAGVTQFPSHSVIEKGQTVTLRCDPISGHDNLYWYRRVMGKEIKFLLHFVKESKQDESGMPNNRFLAERTGGTYSTLKVQPAELEDSGVYFCASSRRGGAGEAFFGQGTRLTVV.

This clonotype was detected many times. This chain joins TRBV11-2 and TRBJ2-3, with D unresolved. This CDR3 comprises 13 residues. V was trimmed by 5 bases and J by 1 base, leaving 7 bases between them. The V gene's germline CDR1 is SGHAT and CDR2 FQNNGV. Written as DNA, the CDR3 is TGTGCCAGCAGCCCGACCCGCACAGATACGCAGTATTTT. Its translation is CASSPTRTDTQYF.

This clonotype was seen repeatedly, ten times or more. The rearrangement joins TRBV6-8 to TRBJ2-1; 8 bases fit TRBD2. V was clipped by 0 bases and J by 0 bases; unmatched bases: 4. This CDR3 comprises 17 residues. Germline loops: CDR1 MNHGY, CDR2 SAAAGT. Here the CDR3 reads CASSYSTAGGSYNEQFF. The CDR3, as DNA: TGTGCCAGCAGTTACTCAACGGCGGGGGGCTCCTACAATGAGCAGTTCTTC.

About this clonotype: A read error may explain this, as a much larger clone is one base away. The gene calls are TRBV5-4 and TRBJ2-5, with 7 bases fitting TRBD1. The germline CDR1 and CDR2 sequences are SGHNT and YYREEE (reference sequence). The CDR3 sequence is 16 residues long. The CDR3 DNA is TGTGCCAGCAGCTTGGCCAACAGGGGTGAAGGAGAGACCCAGTGCTTC. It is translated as CASSLANRGEGETQCF.

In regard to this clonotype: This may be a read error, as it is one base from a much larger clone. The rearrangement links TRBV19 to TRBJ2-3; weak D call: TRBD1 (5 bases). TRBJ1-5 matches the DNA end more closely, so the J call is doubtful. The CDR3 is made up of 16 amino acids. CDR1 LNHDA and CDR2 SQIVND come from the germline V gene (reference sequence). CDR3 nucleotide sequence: TGTGCCAGTAGTTTCACCAACAGGCCTAGCACAGATACGCAGCATTTT. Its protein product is CASSFTNRPSTDTQHF.

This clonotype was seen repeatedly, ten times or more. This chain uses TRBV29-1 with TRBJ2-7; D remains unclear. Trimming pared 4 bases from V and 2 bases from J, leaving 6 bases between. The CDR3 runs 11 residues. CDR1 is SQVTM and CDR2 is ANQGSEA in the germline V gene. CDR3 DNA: TGCAGCGTTGGGGCAGCCTACGAGCAGTACTTC. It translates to CSVGAAYEQYF.

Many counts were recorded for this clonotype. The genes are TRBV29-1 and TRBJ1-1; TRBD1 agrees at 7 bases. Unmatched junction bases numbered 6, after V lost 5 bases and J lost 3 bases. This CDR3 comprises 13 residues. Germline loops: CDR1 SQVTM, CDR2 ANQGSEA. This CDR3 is CSVLTGRYTEAFF. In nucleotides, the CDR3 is TGCAGCGTTCTGACAGGGCGTTACACTGAAGCTTTCTTT.

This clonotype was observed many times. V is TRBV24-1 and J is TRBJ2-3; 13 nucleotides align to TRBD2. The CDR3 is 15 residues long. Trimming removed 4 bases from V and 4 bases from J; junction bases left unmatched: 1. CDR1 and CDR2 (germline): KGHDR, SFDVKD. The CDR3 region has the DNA TGTGCCACCAGTGAGACTAGCGGGGGGTCAGATACGCAGTATTTT. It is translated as CATSETSGGSDTQYF.

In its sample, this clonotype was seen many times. The CDR3 DNA follows: TGTGCCACCAGCCAAAGGAGAGCAGGGCGCAATGAGCAGTTCTTC. It specifies CATSQRRAGRNEQFF. This rearrangement joins TRBV15 to TRBJ2-1, with a tentative D call TRBD1 (5 bases). Germline CDR1 and CDR2: LNHNV and YYDKDF (reference sequence). Trimming took off 5 bases at V and 6 bases at J, with 17 bases between the two ends. The CDR3 loop spans 15 amino acids.

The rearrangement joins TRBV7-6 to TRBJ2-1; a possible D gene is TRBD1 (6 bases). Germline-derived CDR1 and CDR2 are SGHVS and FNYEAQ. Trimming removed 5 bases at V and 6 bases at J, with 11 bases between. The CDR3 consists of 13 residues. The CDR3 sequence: CASSPQGSNEQFF. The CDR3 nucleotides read TGTGCCAGCAGCCCCCAGGGGAGCAATGAGCAGTTCTTC.

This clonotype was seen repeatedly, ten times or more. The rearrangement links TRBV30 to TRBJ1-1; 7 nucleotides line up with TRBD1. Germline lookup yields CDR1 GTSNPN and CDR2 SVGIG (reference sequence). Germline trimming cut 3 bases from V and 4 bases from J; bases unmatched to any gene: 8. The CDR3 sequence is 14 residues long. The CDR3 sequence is CAWRSQGSGTEAFF. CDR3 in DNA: TGTGCCTGGAGGTCACAGGGGTCAGGCACTGAAGCTTTCTTT.

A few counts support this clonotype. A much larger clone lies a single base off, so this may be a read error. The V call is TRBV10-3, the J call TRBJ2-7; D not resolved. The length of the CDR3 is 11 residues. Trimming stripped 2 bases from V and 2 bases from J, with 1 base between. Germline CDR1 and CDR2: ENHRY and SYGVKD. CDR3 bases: TGTGCCATCAGTGAGGCCTACGAGCAGTACTTC. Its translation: CAISEAYEQYF.

The CDR3 loop reads CASSWGQQKNEQYF. The DNA of the CDR3 is TGCGCCAGCAGCTGGGGACAGCAAAAAAACGAGCAGTACTTC. The chain uses TRBV10-2 and TRBJ2-7; TRBD1 agrees at 7 bases. The V and J ends lost 6 bases and 5 bases, in that order; junction bases with no gene match: 10. Germline V gene sequence: CDR1 WSHSY, CDR2 SAAADI. The CDR3 spans 14 residues.

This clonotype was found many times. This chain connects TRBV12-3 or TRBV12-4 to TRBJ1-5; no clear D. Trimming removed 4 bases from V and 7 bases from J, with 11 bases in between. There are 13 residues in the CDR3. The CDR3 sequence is CASSSTTGQPQHF. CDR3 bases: TGTGCCAGCAGTTCAACCACCGGGCAGCCCCAGCATTTT.

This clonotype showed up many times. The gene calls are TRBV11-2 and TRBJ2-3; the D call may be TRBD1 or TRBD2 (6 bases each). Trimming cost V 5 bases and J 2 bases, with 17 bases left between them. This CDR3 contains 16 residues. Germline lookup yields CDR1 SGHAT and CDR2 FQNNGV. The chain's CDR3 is CASSPLGGVHTDTQYF. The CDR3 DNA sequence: TGTGCCAGCAGCCCCCTGGGGGGCGTCCACACAGATACGCAGTATTTT.

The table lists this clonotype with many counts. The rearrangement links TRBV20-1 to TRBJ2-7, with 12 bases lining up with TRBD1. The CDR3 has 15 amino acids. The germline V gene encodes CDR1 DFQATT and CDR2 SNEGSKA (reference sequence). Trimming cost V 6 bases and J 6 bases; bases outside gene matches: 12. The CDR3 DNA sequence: TGCAGTGCCTACAACCGGGACAGGGGGCATGGCGAGCAGTACTTC. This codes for CSAYNRDRGHGEQYF.